This TCR beta chain is drawn from a study of T cells in Graves' hyperthyroidism and ophthalmopathy. Overall study results and limits: The model made its ophthalmopathy prediction, and onset followed a median roughly 6.5 months later. Classification by a 13 V-J model distinguished ophthalmopathy from stable hyperthyroidism.

With regard to this clonotype: What it binds is not known.

The germline V gene encodes CDR1 SQVTM and CDR2 ANQGSEA. The CDR3 is 13 residues long. Trimming cost V 7 bases and J 4 bases, with 14 bases left between them. Amplification yielded TCR beta CDR3 regions, with RNA transcripts as the source. The TCR CDR3 was amplified in a first-round RT-PCR using the HTBI primer set. A single record per CDR3 protein comes from TCRdb applying MiXCR to the multiplex PCR reads. This table holds hundreds of thousands of distinct CDR3 sequences, 15% to 20% found once. The chain carries TRBV29-1 and TRBJ1-5; the D gene is possibly TRBD1 (5 bases). The specimen was blood. The sequence came from a man aged 35-49 years with Graves' ophthalmopathy. DNA of the CDR3: TGCAGCGCTGCGGGGGGGGGAAATCAGCCCCAGCATTTT. Protein sequence: CSAAGGGNQPQHF.